The TCR beta chain under discussion was sequenced for a study of blood T cells in healthy people across ages. PCR was performed a second time for about 7 to 12 cycles using a sample-barcoded 5' primer and a J-beta primer mix. TCRdb analysed the 5' RACE reads with MiXCR anew, one entry per CDR3 protein. Of more than 900,000 distinct CDR3 sequences listed, around 25% are singletons. As concerns this clonotype: Germline is not matched at one junction end, which may reflect a read error.

The CDR3 is 14 residues long. The germline V gene has CDR1 SGHRS and CDR2 YFSETQ. This sample also appeared in a second study, on T cells of mothers and their children. From that second work: Versus unrelated pairs, overlap was slightly higher in related mother-child pairs, without reaching significance.

The receptor comes from a girl aged 2 to 9 in good health. This chain connects TRBV5-1 to TRBJ1-3, with D perhaps TRBD1 (6 bases). Sequencing was done on a sample of blood. This chain's CDR3 is CASSSTGDGNTTYF. DNA of the CDR3: TGCGCCAGCAGCTCGACAGGCGATGGAAACACCACATATTTT. Using reference TRBV5-1 and TRBJ1-3 for the parts outside the CDR3, the full variable domain is KAGVTQTPRYLIKTRGQQVTLSCSPISGHRSVSWYQQTPGQGLQFLFEYFSETQRNKGNFPGRFSGRQFSNSRSEMNVSTLELGDSALYLCASSSTGDGNTTYFGEGSWLTVV.